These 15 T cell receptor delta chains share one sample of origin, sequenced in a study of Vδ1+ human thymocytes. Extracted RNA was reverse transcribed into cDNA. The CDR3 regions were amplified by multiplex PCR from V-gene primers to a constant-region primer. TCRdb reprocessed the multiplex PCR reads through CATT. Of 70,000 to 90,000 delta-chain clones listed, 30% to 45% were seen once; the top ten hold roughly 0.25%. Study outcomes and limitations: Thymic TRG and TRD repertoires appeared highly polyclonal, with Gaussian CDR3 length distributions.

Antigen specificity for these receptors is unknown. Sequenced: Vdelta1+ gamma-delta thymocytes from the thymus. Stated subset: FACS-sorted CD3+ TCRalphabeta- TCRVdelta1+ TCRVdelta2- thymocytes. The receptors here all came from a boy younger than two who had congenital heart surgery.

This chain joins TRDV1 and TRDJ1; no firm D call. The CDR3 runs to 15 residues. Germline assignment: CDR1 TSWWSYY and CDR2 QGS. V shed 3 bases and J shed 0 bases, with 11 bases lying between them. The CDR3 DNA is TGTGCTCTTGGGGAGAGCCGCGAGTACACCGATAAACTCATCTTT. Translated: CALGESREYTDKLIF.

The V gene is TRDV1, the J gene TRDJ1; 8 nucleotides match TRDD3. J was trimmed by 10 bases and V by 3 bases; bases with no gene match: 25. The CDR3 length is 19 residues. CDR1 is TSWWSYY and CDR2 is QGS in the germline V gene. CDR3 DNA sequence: TGTGCTCTTGGGGAGCCCCGGTTTCTACTGGGGGGTCCAGAGTTGGTACTCATCTTT. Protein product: CALGEPRFLLGGPELVLIF.

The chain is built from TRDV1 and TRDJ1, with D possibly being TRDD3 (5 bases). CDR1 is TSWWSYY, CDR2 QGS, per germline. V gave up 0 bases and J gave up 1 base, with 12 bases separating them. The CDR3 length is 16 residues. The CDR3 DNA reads TGTGCTCTTGGGGAACTCCACCGATACCCCACCGATAAACTCATCTTT. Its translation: CALGELHRYPTDKLIF.

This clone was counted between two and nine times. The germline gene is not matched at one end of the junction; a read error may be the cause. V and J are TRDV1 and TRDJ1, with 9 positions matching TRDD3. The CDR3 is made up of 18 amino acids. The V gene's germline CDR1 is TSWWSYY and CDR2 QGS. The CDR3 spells CALGGTWGGIQYTDKLIF. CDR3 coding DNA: TGCGCTCTTGGGGGCACCTGGGGGGGGATACAATACACCGATAAACTCATCTTT.

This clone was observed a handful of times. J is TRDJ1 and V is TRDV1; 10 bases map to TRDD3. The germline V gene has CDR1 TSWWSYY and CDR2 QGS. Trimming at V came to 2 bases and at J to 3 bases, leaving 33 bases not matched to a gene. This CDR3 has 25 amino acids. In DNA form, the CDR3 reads TGTGCTCTTGGGGAAAGAAGTACCTACTACGGTGGTTGGGGGATACCGGGGGAGTATGCCGATAAACTCATCTTT. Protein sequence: CALGERSTYYGGWGIPGEYADKLIF.

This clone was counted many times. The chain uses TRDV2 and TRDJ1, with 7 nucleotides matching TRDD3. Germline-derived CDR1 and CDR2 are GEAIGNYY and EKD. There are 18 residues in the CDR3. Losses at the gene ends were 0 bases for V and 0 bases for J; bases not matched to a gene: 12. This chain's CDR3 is CACDTELSLGVNTDKLIF. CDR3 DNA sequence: TGTGCCTGTGACACCGAATTGTCCCTGGGGGTGAACACCGATAAACTCATCTTT.

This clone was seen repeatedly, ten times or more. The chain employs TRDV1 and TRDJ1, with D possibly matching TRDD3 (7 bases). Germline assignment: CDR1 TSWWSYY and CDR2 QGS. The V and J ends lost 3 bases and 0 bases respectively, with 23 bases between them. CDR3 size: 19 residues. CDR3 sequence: CALGDHPSPDTAYTDKLIF. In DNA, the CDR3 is TGTGCTCTTGGGGATCACCCTTCCCCGGATACGGCGTACACCGATAAACTCATCTTT.

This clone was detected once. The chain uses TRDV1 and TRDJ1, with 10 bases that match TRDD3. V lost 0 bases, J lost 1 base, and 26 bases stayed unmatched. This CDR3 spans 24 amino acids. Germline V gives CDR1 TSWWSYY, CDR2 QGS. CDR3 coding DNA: TGTGCTCTTGGGGAACTAGTGCTCCCTACCCGCCGCATACTGGGGGATGCCAGCACCGATAAACTCATCTTT. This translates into CALGELVLPTRRILGDASTDKLIF.

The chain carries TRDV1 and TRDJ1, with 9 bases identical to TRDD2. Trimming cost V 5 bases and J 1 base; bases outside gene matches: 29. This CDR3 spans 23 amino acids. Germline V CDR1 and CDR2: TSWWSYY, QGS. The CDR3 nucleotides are TGTGCTCTTGGGCTGAGATTGGGGCCTTCCTACGGAGGATACCTAACCACCACCGATAAACTCATCTTT. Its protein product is CALGLRLGPSYGGYLTTTDKLIF.

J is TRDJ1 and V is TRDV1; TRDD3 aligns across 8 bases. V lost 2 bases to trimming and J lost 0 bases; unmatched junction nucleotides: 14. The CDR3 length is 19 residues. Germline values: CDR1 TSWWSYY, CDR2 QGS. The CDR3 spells CALGENNTYWGFDTDKLIF. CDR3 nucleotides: TGTGCTCTTGGGGAAAACAATACGTACTGGGGGTTCGACACCGATAAACTCATCTTT.

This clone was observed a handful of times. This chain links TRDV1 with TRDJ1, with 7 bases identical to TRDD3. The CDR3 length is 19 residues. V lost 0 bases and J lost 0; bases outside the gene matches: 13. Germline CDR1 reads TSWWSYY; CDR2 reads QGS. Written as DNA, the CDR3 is TGTGCTCTTGGGGAACTACAGGGGGGGGGATTGGTGTACACCGATAAACTCATCTTT. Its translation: CALGELQGGGLVYTDKLIF.

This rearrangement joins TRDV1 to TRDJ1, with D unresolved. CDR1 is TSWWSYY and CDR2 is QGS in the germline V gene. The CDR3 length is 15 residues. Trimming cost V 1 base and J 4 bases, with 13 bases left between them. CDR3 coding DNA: TGTGCTCTTGGGGAACGGACCGCACGCCGCGATAAACTCATCTTT. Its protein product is CALGERTARRDKLIF.

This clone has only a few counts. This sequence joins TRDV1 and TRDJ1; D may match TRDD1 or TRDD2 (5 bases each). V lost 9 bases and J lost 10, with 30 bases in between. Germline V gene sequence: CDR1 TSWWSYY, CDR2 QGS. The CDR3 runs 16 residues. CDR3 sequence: CALVPIFLLPTNTLIF. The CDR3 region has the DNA TGTGCTCTGGTCCCAATTTTCCTCTTACCCACAAATACACTCATCTTT.

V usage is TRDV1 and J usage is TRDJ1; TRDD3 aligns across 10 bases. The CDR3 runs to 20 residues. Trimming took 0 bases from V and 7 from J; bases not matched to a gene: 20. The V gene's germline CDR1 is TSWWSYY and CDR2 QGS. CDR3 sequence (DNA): TGTGCTCTTGGGGAACTGGGTCTTCCCATGTACTGGGGGATGGAAGGTAAACTCATCTTT. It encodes CALGELGLPMYWGMEGKLIF.

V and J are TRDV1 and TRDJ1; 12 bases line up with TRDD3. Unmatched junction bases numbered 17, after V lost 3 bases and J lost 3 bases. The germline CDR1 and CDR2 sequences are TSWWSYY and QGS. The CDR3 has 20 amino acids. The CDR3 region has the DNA TGTGCTCTTGGGGAGCGTCCTCCTAGGAGCTGGGGGATACGGGCCGATAAACTCATCTTT. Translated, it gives CALGERPPRSWGIRADKLIF.